These 14 T cell receptor beta chains came from one sample sequenced in a study of blood T cells in healthy people across ages. A sample-barcoded 5' primer and a J-beta primer mix were used in a second PCR of roughly 6 to 11 cycles. TCRdb passed the 5' RACE reads through MiXCR, listing each CDR3 protein once. The data contain 630,000 or so distinct CDR3 sequences, 25% to 30% of them singletons. Input material: blood. The receptors were gathered from an elderly woman in good health.

This clonotype has ten or more counts. The chain employs TRBV12-3 or TRBV12-4 and TRBJ1-5; 7 nucleotides match TRBD1. J lost 6 bases, V lost 5 bases, and 10 bases had no gene match. This CDR3 region has 15 residues. Written as DNA, the CDR3 is TGTGCCAGCAGTCCTGACAGGGTGGAGGGTCAGCCCCAGCATTTT. Translation gives CASSPDRVEGQPQHF.

In regard to this clonotype: A single base separates this from a much larger clone, so it may be a read error. The chain employs TRBV28 and TRBJ2-3; D uncertain. Per germline, CDR1 MDHEN and CDR2 SYDVKM. This CDR3 region has 13 residues. CDR3: CAGSLGETDTQYF. Written as DNA, the CDR3 is TGTGCCGGCAGTTTGGGTGAAACAGATACGCAGTATTTT.

Comments on this clonotype: A junction boundary mismatches the germline segment, possibly from a read error. V usage is TRBV20-1 and J usage is TRBJ2-7; tentative D call: TRBD2 (5 bases). From germline, CDR1 is DFQATT and CDR2 SNEGSKA (reference sequence). The CDR3 is made up of 11 amino acids. The CDR3 DNA sequence: TGCAGCGCTAGAGCGGACCACGAGCGGTACTTC. Translation gives CSARADHERYF.

Regarding this clonotype: A much larger clone sits a single nucleotide away, making a read error possible. CDR3 in amino acids: CASREGGSGGYNEQYF. Written as DNA, the CDR3 is TGTGCCAGCAGAGAAGGGGGTAGCGGGGGCTACAATGAGCAGTACTTC. The chain has TRBV2 and TRBJ2-5; 9 bases agree with TRBD2. From germline, CDR1 is SNHLY and CDR2 FYNNEI. This CDR3 has 16 amino acids.

The chain recombines TRBV29-1 with TRBJ2-4, with TRBD2 identical over 12 bases. TRBJ2-7 explains the end of the DNA better; the J call may be wrong. The germline V gene has CDR1 SQVTM and CDR2 ANQGSEA. The CDR3 has 15 amino acids. CDR3 in amino acids: CSVETSGGLASEQYF. In nucleotides, the CDR3 is TGCAGCGTTGAAACTAGCGGGGGGCTAGCGTCCGAGCAGTACTTC.

There are many counts of this clonotype. This rearrangement joins TRBV20-1 to TRBJ2-1; 10 bases match TRBD1. The CDR3 covers 17 residues. J gave up 1 base and V 3 bases, and 9 bases lay outside the gene matches. CDR1 DFQATT and CDR2 SNEGSKA come from the germline V gene (reference sequence). The CDR3 DNA is TGCAGTGCTAGTTACTCCGGGACAGGGGCTTCCTACAATGAGCAGTTCTTC. Translating it yields CSASYSGTGASYNEQFF.

The chain couples TRBV24-1 to TRBJ2-7; D may be TRBD2 (6 bases). The germline V gene has CDR1 KGHDR and CDR2 SFDVKD. The V gene lost 7 bases and the J gene lost 10 bases, with 25 bases spanning the gap. The CDR3 is made up of 15 amino acids. The CDR3 here is CATRSDGTQQEAQYF. CDR3 DNA: TGTGCCACCAGATCAGACGGGACTCAACAAGAGGCCCAGTACTTC.

Many counts were recorded for this clonotype. The V gene is TRBV7-3, the J gene TRBJ2-3, with 12 positions matching TRBD2. CDR3 length: 16 residues. Germline CDR1 SGHTA, CDR2 FQGTGA. Trimming took 5 bases from V and 6 from J; bases not matched to a gene: 9. CDR3 bases: TGTGCCAGCAGCCCCCTCGGACTAGCGGGGCTGGATACGCAGTATTTT. It specifies CASSPLGLAGLDTQYF. Looking up the rest from reference TRBV7-3 and TRBJ2-3 gives the full variable domain: GAGVSQTPSNKVTEKGKYVELRCDPISGHTALYWYRQSLGQGPEFLIYFQGTGAADDSGLPNDRFFAVRPEGSVSTLKIQRTERGDSAVYLCASSPLGLAGLDTQYFGPGTRLTVL.

The sample holds many counts of this clonotype. The CDR3 nucleotides are TGTGCCAGCAGCCTAGGGCGGAGCGGCTACACCTTC. Translation: CASSLGRSGYTF. J is TRBJ1-2 and V is TRBV14, with no clear D. With 4 bases removed from V and 8 bases from J, the gap between germline ends came to 11 bases. This CDR3 contains 12 residues. Germline V gene lookup returns CDR1 SGHDN and CDR2 FVKESK. Full variable domain (remainder filled in from reference TRBV14 and TRBJ1-2): EAGVTQFPSHSVIEKGQTVTLRCDPISGHDNLYWYRRVMGKEIKFLLHFVKESKQDESGMPNNRFLAERTGGTYSTLKVQPAELEDSGVYFCASSLGRSGYTFGSGTRLTVV.

This clonotype was detected ten times or more. This chain connects TRBV20-1 to TRBJ2-7; D may match TRBD1 or TRBD2 (5 bases each). The CDR3 is 12 amino acids. Germline values: CDR1 DFQATT, CDR2 SNEGSKA (reference sequence). CDR3 nucleotide sequence: TGCAGGGCCACGGGACGGGACTACGAGCAGTACTTC. This translates into CRATGRDYEQYF.

This clonotype has only one observation. This chain links TRBV3-1 with TRBJ2-7; D may be TRBD2 (5 bases). CDR1 LGHDT and CDR2 YNNKEL come from the germline V gene (reference sequence). This CDR3 contains 15 residues. V was clipped by 1 base and J by 2 bases, with 12 bases between them. The CDR3 DNA follows: TGTGCCAGCAGCCAAGTGGGGAGTGAGACCTACGAGCAGTACTTC. It encodes CASSQVGSETYEQYF.

This clonotype occurred many times. The chain uses TRBV15 and TRBJ2-7; tentatively, D is TRBD1 (8 bases). Germline V gene sequence: CDR1 LNHNV, CDR2 YYDKDF (reference sequence). This CDR3 has 15 residues. V was shortened by 4 bases and J by 6 bases, with 19 bases between the two germline ends. The CDR3 DNA sequence: TGTGCCACCAGCATCGGGAGGACAGGGTTTGGCGAGCAGTACTTC. The encoded protein is CATSIGRTGFGEQYF.

This clonotype was seen many times. This chain uses TRBV20-1 with TRBJ1-2, with D unclear. The CDR3 is 12 residues long. Trimming took off 5 bases at V and 8 bases at J, with 15 bases between the two ends. Germline loops: CDR1 DFQATT, CDR2 SNEGSKA (reference sequence). DNA for the CDR3: TGCAGTGCTCTATACAAGGCGTTAGGCTACACCTTC. Encoded protein: CSALYKALGYTF.

A few counts support this clonotype. A much more abundant neighbour one base away suggests this may be a read error. V gene TRBV5-5 combines with J gene TRBJ2-1, with D possibly being TRBD2 (6 bases). Judging by the DNA end, TRBJ2-7 fits better; the J call may be wrong. Germline-derived CDR1 and CDR2 are SGHKS and YYEKEE (reference sequence). The CDR3 runs to 14 residues. The CDR3 region has the DNA TGTGCCAGCAGCTTGGCATCGGGGGAAAATGAGCAGTACTTC. This encodes CASSLASGENEQYF.